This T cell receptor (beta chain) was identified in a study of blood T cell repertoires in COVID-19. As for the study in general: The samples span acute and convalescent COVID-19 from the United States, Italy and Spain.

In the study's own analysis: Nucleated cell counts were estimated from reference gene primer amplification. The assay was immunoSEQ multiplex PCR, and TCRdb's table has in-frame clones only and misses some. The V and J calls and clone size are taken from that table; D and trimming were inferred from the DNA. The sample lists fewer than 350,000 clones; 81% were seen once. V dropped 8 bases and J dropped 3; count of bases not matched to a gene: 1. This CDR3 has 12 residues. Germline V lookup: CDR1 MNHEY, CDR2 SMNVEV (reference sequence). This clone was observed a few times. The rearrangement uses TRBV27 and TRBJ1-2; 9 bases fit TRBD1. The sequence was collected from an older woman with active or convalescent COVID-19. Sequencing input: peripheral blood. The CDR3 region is CASGDRDYGYTF. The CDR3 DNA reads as TGTGCCAGCGGGGACAGGGACTATGGCTACACCTTC.